In its sample, the clone carrying this T cell receptor (beta chain) was seen once. Its antigen is unknown. This entry comes from a study of OX40 agonist ivuxolimab in advanced cancers. Study-wide results and caveats: At 0.1 to 3.0 mg/kg, clonal expansion of CD4+ and CD8+ blood T cells had occurred by week 6. The authors also found low normalized T-cell clonal expansion in some nonresponders.

TCRdb's copy holds only in-frame clones and misses some; the assay was immunoSEQ multiplex PCR. The table has around 40,000 clones, 75% to 85% seen once. Germline values: CDR1 ENHRY, CDR2 SYGVKD. The junction had 8 bases not matched to a gene; V was cut back by 3 bases and J by 8 bases. The CDR3 extends over 14 amino acids. Patients who had autoimmune disease history or got systemic immunosuppression were left out. The V gene is TRBV10-3, the J gene TRBJ1-1; 8 bases agree with TRBD1. The source material was CD4+ or CD8+ T cells sorted from blood, sampled in a trial of the OX40 agonist ivuxolimab. The sequence came from an adult with an advanced solid tumor such as melanoma, head and neck, liver or kidney cancer. The DNA of the CDR3 is TGTGCCATCAGTGACCGGACAGGGAACGACGAAGCTTTCTTT. Residues: CAISDRTGNDEAFF.